What follows are 9 T cell receptor beta chains derived from one specimen sequenced in a study of blood T cell repertoires in COVID-19. Profiling relied on immunoSEQ multiplex PCR, and the TCRdb table lists in-frame clones only, not all of them. The sample yields 100,000 to 150,000 clones, roughly 88% seen once. Sequenced: peripheral blood. The receptors here all came from a man between 70 and 80 years old with active COVID-19.

CDR3 sequence (DNA): TGTGCCAGCAGTCGGGACAGGAACTATGGCTACACCTTC. This codes for CASSRDRNYGYTF. The rearrangement joins TRBV28 to TRBJ1-2; 8 positions match TRBD1. The CDR3 loop spans 13 amino acids. The V gene's germline CDR1 is MDHEN and CDR2 SYDVKM. Trimming at V came to 5 bases and at J to 2 bases, leaving 1 base not matched to a gene.

The rearrangement links TRBV7-3 to TRBJ2-3; D possibly corresponds to TRBD2 (5 bases). Per the germline V gene, CDR1 is SGHTA and CDR2 is FQGTGA. The CDR3 is 14 residues long. The germline V and J ends were trimmed by 3 bases and 6 bases, with 13 bases remaining between them. As DNA, the CDR3 is TGTGCCAGCAGCTTCGGGCGAGGGATGGATACGCAGTATTTT. Translating it yields CASSFGRGMDTQYF.

The chain combines TRBV27 with TRBJ1-2; 9 bases map to TRBD1. This CDR3 spans 14 amino acids. J was trimmed by 2 bases and V by 6 bases; bases with no gene match: 4. The germline CDR1 and CDR2 sequences are MNHEY and SMNVEV (reference sequence). CDR3 sequence: CASSPTGGNYGYTF. In DNA, the CDR3 is TGTGCCAGCAGCCCGACAGGGGGGAACTATGGCTACACCTTC.

This sequence joins TRBV28 and TRBJ2-1; TRBD2 agrees at 7 bases. Per germline, CDR1 MDHEN and CDR2 SYDVKM. Trimming took 5 bases from V and 5 from J; bases not matched to a gene: 6. CDR3 length: 14 amino acids. The CDR3 spells CASSRLRGDNEQFF. CDR3 DNA sequence: TGTGCCAGCAGTCGTCTCCGGGGGGACAATGAGCAGTTCTTC.

V and J are TRBV11-2 and TRBJ1-3; 8 nucleotides line up with TRBD1. The CDR3 covers 17 residues. CDR1 is SGHAT and CDR2 is FQNNGV in the germline V gene. The junction had 5 bases not matched to a gene; V was cut back by 0 bases and J by 1 base. CDR3 nucleotide sequence: TGTGCCAGCAGCTTAGAGGGACAGGTCCGTTCTGGAAACACCATATATTTT. Amino acid sequence: CASSLEGQVRSGNTIYF.

This chain connects TRBV7-9 to TRBJ2-2, with TRBD1 matching 8 bases. J gave up 9 bases and V 5 bases, and 5 bases lay outside the gene matches. CDR3 length: 13 amino acids. CDR1 SEHNR and CDR2 FQNEAQ come from the germline V gene (reference sequence). As DNA, the CDR3 is TGTGCCAGCAGCACGGACAGGGCGCGGGAGCTGTTTTTT. This translates into CASSTDRARELFF. Full variable domain (missing parts from reference TRBV7-9 and TRBJ2-2): DTGVSQNPRHKITKRGQNVTFRCDPISEHNRLYWYRQTLGQGPEFLTYFQNEAQLEKSRLLSDRFSAERPKGSFSTLEIQRTEQGDSAMYLCASSTDRARELFFGEGSRLTVL.

This sequence joins TRBV5-1 and TRBJ2-1; D gene uncertain. The CDR3 runs 14 residues. Germline CDR1 is SGHRS and CDR2 is YFSETQ. Trimming pared 3 bases from V and 3 bases from J, leaving 10 bases between. CDR3 amino acids: CASSSPNLYNEQFF. The CDR3 coding sequence is TGCGCCAGCAGCTCTCCTAACCTCTACAATGAGCAGTTCTTC.

The CDR3 is CASSDATVPEQYF. In DNA form, the CDR3 reads TGTGCCAGCAGTGACGCGACAGTTCCCGAGCAGTACTTC. The chain couples TRBV2 to TRBJ2-7; D is perhaps TRBD1 (5 bases). V lost 3 bases, J lost 6 bases, and 12 bases lay in between. There are 13 residues in the CDR3. Germline CDR1 is SNHLY and CDR2 is FYNNEI.

This chain uses TRBV4-3 with TRBJ2-7; D perhaps matches TRBD1 (5 bases). There are 17 residues in the CDR3. Germline V gene sequence: CDR1 LGHNA, CDR2 YSLEER. Trimming cost V 3 bases and J 1 base, with 19 bases left between them. CDR3 nucleotide sequence: TGCGCCAGCAGCCAGGCCGCATTACAAGGGGCTTCCTACGAGCAGTACTTC. This codes for CASSQAALQGASYEQYF.